The TCR beta chain described here comes from a study of shared clonotypes between healthy human individuals. Findings and limits, study-wide: Sample collection involved blood only; tissue repertoires are likely different.

V lost 7 bases, J lost 1 base, and 4 bases lay in between. The CDR3 is made up of 12 amino acids. Germline-derived CDR1 and CDR2 are MNHEY and SVGAGI. Authors' analysis steps: ImmunoSEQ output held junction-only sequences without quality scores, so filtering differed. Profiling relied on immunoSEQ multiplex PCR, and the TCRdb table lists in-frame clones only, not all of them. Clone size and V and J calls were adopted from that table, with D and trimming inferred from the DNA. The sample has fewer than 700,000 clones, roughly 95% seen once. CD8 cells regarded as naive lacked CD45RO, were positively chosen for CCR7, and omitted terminally differentiated effector memory CD45RA+ cells. For this clone: As yet, its antigen is unknown.

The sequenced sample consisted of naive CD8+ T cells sorted from blood. The chain combines TRBV6-5 with TRBJ2-2; D is undetermined. This TCR was recovered from a woman under 40 in good health. The CDR3 spells CASIRNTGELFF. CDR3 nucleotide sequence: TGTGCCAGCATAAGGAACACCGGGGAGCTGTTTTTT.